Listed below are T cell receptor beta chains from one sample, sequenced in a study of shared clonotypes between healthy human individuals. Method: immunoSEQ multiplex PCR; TCRdb's copy keeps in-frame clones and lacks some. This table has under 150,000 clones, about two thirds appearing once. The sample taken for sequencing was memory CD8+ T cells sorted from blood. The receptors here all came from a woman aged 25-40 years in good health. The CDR3 runs from the conserved cysteine through the conserved F or W. Fields, in order: clone size, J gene, D gene, V gene, CDR3 DNA, CDR3 protein. A D gene is named only where the DNA matches it firmly. Rows may omit the clone size; those that give it use once, few, many or a size class.

many | TRBJ2-7 | - | TRBV29-1 | TGCAGCGTTGAAGAAGGTAGCTGGGGTATGGTCTACGAGCAGTACTTC | CSVEEGSWGMVYEQYF
- | TRBJ2-7 | - | TRBV6-5 | TGTGCCAGCGGGGTAGTATTCGGCGAGCAGTACTTC | CASGVVFGEQYF
few | TRBJ1-5 | - | TRBV28 | TGTGCCAGCTACGAGGAATGGGGTCAGCCCCAGCATTTT | CASYEEWGQPQHF
- | TRBJ2-1 | - | TRBV18 | TGTGCCAGCTCACCACCGATGGGGGGCTGGGACAATGAGCAGTTCTTC | CASSPPMGGWDNEQFF
- | TRBJ2-3 | TRBD2 | TRBV29-1 | TGCAGCGTTGATATAGCGGGACCCACAGATACGCAGTATTTT | CSVDIAGPTDTQYF
- | TRBJ2-1 | - | TRBV4-1 | TGCGCCAGCAGCCAAGATCAAAGGGTATATAGAAACAATGAGCAGTTCTTC | CASSQDQRVYRNNEQFF
- | TRBJ2-7 | - | TRBV2 | TGTGCCAGCAGTGAAGTACGGGAGTGGGGTTACGAGCAGTACTTC | CASSEVREWGYEQYF
- | TRBJ2-1 | - | TRBV7-9 | TGTGCCAGCAGCCATTTAGACAATGAGCAGTTCTTC | CASSHLDNEQFF
- | TRBJ2-2 | - | TRBV27 | TGTGCCAGCAGTCCGGACTACCCGAACACCGGGGAGCTGTTTTTT | CASSPDYPNTGELFF
once | TRBJ2-2 | - | TRBV6-6 | TGTGCCAGCCGGGACACAGCGAACACCGGGGAGCTGTTTTTT | CASRDTANTGELFF
- | TRBJ2-5 | TRBD1 | TRBV29-1 | TGCAGCGTTGCCCAGACAGGGAAGAGAGGAGAGCAGTACTTC | CSVAQTGKRGEQYF
once | TRBJ2-7 | TRBD2 | TRBV29-1 | TGCAGCGTTGTAGCGGGAGGGCTCTACGAGCAGTACTTC | CSVVAGGLYEQYF
few | TRBJ1-4 | - | TRBV10-3 | TGTGCCATCAGTGTCGAGGGGTTTAATGAAAAACTGTTTTTT | CAISVEGFNEKLFF
- | TRBJ2-7 | - | TRBV15 | TGTGCCACCAGCAGCCCGGGATTTTACGAGCAGTACTTC | CATSSPGFYEQYF
- | TRBJ2-3 | TRBD1 | TRBV5-4 | TGTGCCAGCAGCCAAGATACCGGGACAGGGCCAGATACGCAGTATTTT | CASSQDTGTGPDTQYF
- | TRBJ2-7 | - | TRBV27 | TGTGCCAGCAGAAAAGCCGATTCCTACGAGCAGTACTTC | CASRKADSYEQYF
once | TRBJ2-7 | - | TRBV19 | TGTGCCAGTAGTATAGATCCGGCCTACGAGCAGTACTTC | CASSIDPAYEQYF
many | TRBJ2-7 | - | TRBV27 | TGTGCCAGCAGTCGGGCACAAGGACCAACCTACGAGCAGTACTTC | CASSRAQGPTYEQYF
- | TRBJ1-3 | - | TRBV15 | TGTGCCACCAGCAGCGTTCGGGCAGAGGAAACCCCTAACACCATATATTTT | CATSSVRAEETPNTIYF
- | TRBJ2-1 | TRBD2 | TRBV7-9 | TGTGCCAGCAGCTTAGCTGAGTGGACTAGCGGCCACTACAATGAGCAGTTCTTC | CASSLAEWTSGHYNEQFF
- | TRBJ1-6 | - | TRBV2 | TGTGCCAGCAGTGTGGACCGCCGGGGACCCCTCCACTTT | CASSVDRRGPLHF
- | TRBJ1-1 | - | TRBV6-1 | TGTGCCAGCAGTGCAGGGAGGCTGGCCACTGAAGCTTTCTTT | CASSAGRLATEAFF
medium-sized | TRBJ1-6 | - | TRBV5-4 | TGTGCCAGCAGCTTGGCGTCAGCTAATTCACCCCTCCACTTT | CASSLASANSPLHF
- | TRBJ2-3 | - | TRBV5-4 | TGTGCCAGCAGCTTCGAGCCAGGGGCTTGGGAGGGTGATACGCAGTATTTT | CASSFEPGAWEGDTQYF
- | TRBJ1-5 | TRBD1 | TRBV7-7 | TGTGCCAGCAGCTATACCGGGACAGGGACTTTCAATCAGCCCCAGCATTTT | CASSYTGTGTFNQPQHF
- | TRBJ2-7 | TRBD1 | TRBV5-5 | TGTGCCAGCAGCTGGAGGGGAGGGGACAGGGGACCCTACGAGCAGTACTTC | CASSWRGGDRGPYEQYF
many | TRBJ1-2 | - | TRBV10-3 | TGTGCCATCAGTGGGGATTCTAACTATGGCTACACCTTC | CAISGDSNYGYTF
- | TRBJ2-7 | TRBD1 | TRBV6-5 | TGTGCCAGCAGTCAGGGAACAGGGGGCGTTTACGAGCAGTACTTC | CASSQGTGGVYEQYF
- | TRBJ2-1 | TRBD2 | TRBV10-3 | TGTGCCATCGGGAGGACTAGCTCAAATGAGCAGTTCTTC | CAIGRTSSNEQFF
- | TRBJ2-4 | TRBD1 | TRBV25-1 | TGTGCCAGCAGCGGGACAGGAGAAGCCAAAAACATTCAGTACTTC | CASSGTGEAKNIQYF
few | TRBJ2-6 | - | TRBV6-1 | TGTGCCAGCAGTGACGGGAACTCTGGGGCCAACGTCCTGACTTTC | CASSDGNSGANVLTF
many | TRBJ2-7 | TRBD1 | TRBV7-8 | TGTGCCAGCAGCTTATCCGGGACAGGGGCTGGGGAGCAGTACTTC | CASSLSGTGAGEQYF
- | TRBJ1-1 | - | TRBV11-2 | TGTGCCAGCAGTTACCCCCGGAACACTGAAGCTTTCTTT | CASSYPRNTEAFF
once | TRBJ1-5 | - | TRBV25-1 | TGTGCCAGCCAATCCTCCCATATAGACGCTCGGCAGCCCCAGCATTTT | CASQSSHIDARQPQHF
once | TRBJ1-1 | - | TRBV19 | TGTGCCAGTAGTATCCGGGGCGAAGCTTTCTTT | CASSIRGEAFF